Each of the 4 T cell receptor beta chains below was sequenced from the same sample in a study of monozygotic twins with cystic fibrosis. Using immunoSEQ multiplex PCR, the repertoire was profiled, and TCRdb retains in-frame clones only, with some absent. This table holds under 20,000 clones, around 97% found once. The sample taken for sequencing was blood. These receptors came from a woman aged 25 to 39 with cystic fibrosis.

This chain joins TRBV2 and TRBJ2-1; D call uncertain. The germline gives CDR1 SNHLY, CDR2 FYNNEI. The CDR3 is 15 residues long. Deletions cut 6 bases from V and 5 bases from J, with 17 bases between. The CDR3 here is CASSPPFRPHNEQFF. In nucleotides, the CDR3 is TGTGCCAGCAGCCCCCCCTTCCGGCCTCACAATGAGCAGTTCTTC.

Written as DNA, the CDR3 is TGTGCCAGCAGTGCCGCACAGGGGGAGGCAGATACGCAGTATTTT. Its translation: CASSAAQGEADTQYF. This chain joins TRBV6-4 and TRBJ2-3; 8 bases map to TRBD1. Losses at the gene ends were 4 bases for V and 4 bases for J; bases not matched to a gene: 7. Looked up from germline, CDR1 is MRHNA and CDR2 is SNTAGT. This CDR3 spans 15 amino acids.

The rearrangement joins TRBV2 to TRBJ2-7, with D perhaps TRBD2 (6 bases). The CDR3 is 14 amino acids. Deletions cut 9 bases from V and 0 bases from J, with 15 bases between. In germline, CDR1 is SNHLY, CDR2 FYNNEI. CDR3 sequence reads: CASLIRRDSYEQYF. CDR3 DNA: TGTGCCAGTCTGATCCGGCGGGACTCCTACGAGCAGTACTTC. The variable domain in full, completed from reference TRBV2 and TRBJ2-7, reads EPEVTQTPSHQVTQMGQEVILRCVPISNHLYFYWYRQILGQKVEFLVSFYNNEISEKSEIFDDQFSVERPDGSNFTLKIRSTKLEDSAMYFCASLIRRDSYEQYFGPGTRLTVT.

This chain uses TRBV11-3 with TRBJ1-1, with 9 bases identical to TRBD1. CDR1 and CDR2 (germline): SGHNT, YENEEA. V dropped 4 bases and J dropped 3; count of bases not matched to a gene: 6. CDR3 length: 15 residues. The DNA for the CDR3 is TGTGCCAGCAGCTACACCGGGACAGGGTACACTGAAGCTTTCTTT. Amino acid sequence: CASSYTGTGYTEAFF.